The clone carrying this T cell receptor (beta chain) was detected only once. This record belongs to a study of blood T cell repertoires in COVID-19. As for the study in general: Acute-phase and convalescent COVID-19 samples originated in the United States, Italy and Spain. Nucleic acid was either cDNA or gDNA, and it came from T cells, B-cell-depleted T cells, or PBMCs.

The CDR3 is 13 amino acids. Trimming took off 3 bases at V and 3 bases at J, with 9 bases between the two ends. Per the germline V gene, CDR1 is MDHEN and CDR2 is SYDVKM. TCRdb's table, derived via immunoSEQ multiplex PCR, lists solely in-frame clones and lacks some. The sample shows approximately 200,000 clones, 87% of them seen only once. Sequenced material: peripheral blood. The gene calls are TRBV28 and TRBJ2-7; TRBD1 might be the D (5 bases). The receptor was isolated from a man between 60 and 75 years old who had recovered from COVID-19. The CDR3: CASSFTGNYEQYF. In DNA, the CDR3 is TGTGCCAGCAGTTTTACAGGTAACTACGAGCAGTACTTC.